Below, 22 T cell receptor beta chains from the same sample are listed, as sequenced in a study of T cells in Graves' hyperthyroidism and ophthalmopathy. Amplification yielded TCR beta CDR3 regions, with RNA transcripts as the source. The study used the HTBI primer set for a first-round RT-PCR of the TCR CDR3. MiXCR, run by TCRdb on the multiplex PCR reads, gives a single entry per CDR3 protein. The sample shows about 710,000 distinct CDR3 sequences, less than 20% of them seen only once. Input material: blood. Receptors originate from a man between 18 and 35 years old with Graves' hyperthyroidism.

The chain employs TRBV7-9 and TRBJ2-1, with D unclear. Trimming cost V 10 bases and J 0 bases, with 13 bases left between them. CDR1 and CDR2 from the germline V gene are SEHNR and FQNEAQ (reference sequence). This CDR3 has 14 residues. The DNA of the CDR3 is TGTGCCACACAGTCCAGACGCTCCTACAATGAGCAGTTCTTC. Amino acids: CATQSRRSYNEQFF.

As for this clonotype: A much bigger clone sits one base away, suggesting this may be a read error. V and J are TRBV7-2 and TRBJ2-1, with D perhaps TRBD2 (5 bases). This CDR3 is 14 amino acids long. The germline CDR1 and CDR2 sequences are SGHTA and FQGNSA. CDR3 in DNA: TGTGCCAGCAGCTTAAAAGTGGGAGAGTATGAGCGGTTCTTC. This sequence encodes CASSLKVGEYERFF.

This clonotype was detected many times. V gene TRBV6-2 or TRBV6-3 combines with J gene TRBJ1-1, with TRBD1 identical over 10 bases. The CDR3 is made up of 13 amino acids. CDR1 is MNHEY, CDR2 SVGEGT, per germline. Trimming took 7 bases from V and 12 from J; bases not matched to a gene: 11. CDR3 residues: CASNLLRDRGTFF. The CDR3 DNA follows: TGTGCCAGCAACCTTCTCCGGGACAGGGGAACTTTCTTT.

CDR3 DNA sequence: TGCGCCAGCAGCCAAGTTTACCGGGCCCAATACTACGAGCAGTACTTC. Translated, it gives CASSQVYRAQYYEQYF. The genes are TRBV4-1 and TRBJ2-7; D is uncertain. Germline CDR1 reads MGHRA; CDR2 reads YSYEKL. V lost 1 base to trimming and J lost 3 bases, with 16 bases between them. This CDR3 has 16 residues.

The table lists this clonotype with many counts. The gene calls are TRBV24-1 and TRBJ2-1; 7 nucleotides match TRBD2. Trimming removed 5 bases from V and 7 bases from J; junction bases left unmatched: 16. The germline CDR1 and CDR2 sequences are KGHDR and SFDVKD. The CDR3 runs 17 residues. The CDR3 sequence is CATSAPHGRRSSNEQFF. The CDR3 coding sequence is TGTGCCACCAGTGCCCCCCACGGGAGGAGGAGTTCGAATGAGCAGTTCTTC.

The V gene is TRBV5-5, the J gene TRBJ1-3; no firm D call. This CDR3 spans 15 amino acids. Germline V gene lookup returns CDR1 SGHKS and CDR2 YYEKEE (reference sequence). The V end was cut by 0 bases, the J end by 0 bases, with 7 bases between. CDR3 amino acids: CASSLAGFSGNTIYF. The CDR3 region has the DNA TGTGCCAGCAGCTTGGCCGGGTTCTCTGGAAACACCATATATTTT.

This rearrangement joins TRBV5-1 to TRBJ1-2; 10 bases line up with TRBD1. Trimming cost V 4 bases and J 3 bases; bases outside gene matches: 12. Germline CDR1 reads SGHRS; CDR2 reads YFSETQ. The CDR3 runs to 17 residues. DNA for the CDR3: TGCGCCAGCAGCGAATCACCGGGACAGGGGCAGGACTATGGCTACACCTTC. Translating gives CASSESPGQGQDYGYTF.

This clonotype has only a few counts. CDR3 residues: CASSRQGAVTQYF. The CDR3 bases are TGTGCCAGTAGTCGACAGGGGGCTGTGACCCAGTACTTC. The rearrangement links TRBV19 to TRBJ2-5; 10 bases fit TRBD1. Trimming removed 5 bases from V and 7 bases from J; junction bases left unmatched: 4. Germline assignment: CDR1 LNHDA and CDR2 SQIVND (reference sequence). CDR3 length: 13 residues.

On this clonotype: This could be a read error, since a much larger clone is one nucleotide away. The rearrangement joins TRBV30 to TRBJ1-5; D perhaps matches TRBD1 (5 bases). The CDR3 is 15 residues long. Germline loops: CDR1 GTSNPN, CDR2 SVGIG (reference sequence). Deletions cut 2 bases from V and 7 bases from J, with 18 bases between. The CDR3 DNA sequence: TGTGCCTGGAGTCCGACGCCAGGAACAGGACAGCCCCAGCATTTT. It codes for CAWSPTPGTGQPQHF.

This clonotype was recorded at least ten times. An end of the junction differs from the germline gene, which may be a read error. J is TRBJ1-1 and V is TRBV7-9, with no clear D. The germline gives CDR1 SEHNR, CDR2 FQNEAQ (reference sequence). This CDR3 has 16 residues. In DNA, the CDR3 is TGTGCCAGCAGCATAGCTGGCTTAGGGTATCACACTGAAGCTTTCTTT. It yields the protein CASSIAGLGYHTEAFF. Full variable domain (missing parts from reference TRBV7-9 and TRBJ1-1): DTGVSQNPRHKITKRGQNVTFRCDPISEHNRLYWYRQTLGQGPEFLTYFQNEAQLEKSRLLSDRFSAERPKGSFSTLEIQRTEQGDSAMYLCASSIAGLGYHTEAFFGQGTRLTVV.

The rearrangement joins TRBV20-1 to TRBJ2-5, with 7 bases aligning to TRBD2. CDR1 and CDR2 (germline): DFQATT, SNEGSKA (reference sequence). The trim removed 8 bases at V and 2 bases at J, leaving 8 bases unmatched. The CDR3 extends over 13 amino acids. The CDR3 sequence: CSTRNGGQETQYF. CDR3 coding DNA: TGCAGTACCAGAAACGGGGGGCAAGAGACCCAGTACTTC.

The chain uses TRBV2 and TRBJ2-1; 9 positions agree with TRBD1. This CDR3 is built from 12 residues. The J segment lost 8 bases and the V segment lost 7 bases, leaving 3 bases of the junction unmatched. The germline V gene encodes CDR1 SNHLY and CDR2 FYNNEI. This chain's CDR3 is CASNRDRDEQFF. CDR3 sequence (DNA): TGTGCCAGCAACCGGGACAGGGATGAGCAGTTCTTC.

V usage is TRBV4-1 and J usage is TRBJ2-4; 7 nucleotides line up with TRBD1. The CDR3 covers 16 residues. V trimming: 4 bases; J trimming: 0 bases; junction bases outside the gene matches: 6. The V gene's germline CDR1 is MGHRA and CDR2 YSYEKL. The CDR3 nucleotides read TGCGCCAGCAGCCCCGGACAGGAGCTAGCCAAAAACATTCAGTACTTC. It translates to CASSPGQELAKNIQYF.

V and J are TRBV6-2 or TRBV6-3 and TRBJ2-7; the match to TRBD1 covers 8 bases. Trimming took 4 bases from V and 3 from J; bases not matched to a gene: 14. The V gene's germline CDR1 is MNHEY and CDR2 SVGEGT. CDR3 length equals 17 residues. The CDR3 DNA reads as TGTGCCAGCAGTTCTGTGGCGTTTAGGACAGGGATCTACGAGCAGTACTTC. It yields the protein CASSSVAFRTGIYEQYF.

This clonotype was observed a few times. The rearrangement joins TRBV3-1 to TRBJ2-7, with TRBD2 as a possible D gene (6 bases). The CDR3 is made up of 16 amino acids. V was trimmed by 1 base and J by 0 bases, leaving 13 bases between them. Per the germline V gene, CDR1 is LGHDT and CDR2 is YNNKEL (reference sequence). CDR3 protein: CASSQGLLAVSYEQYF. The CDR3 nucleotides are TGTGCCAGCAGCCAAGGGTTGTTAGCGGTCTCCTACGAGCAGTACTTC.

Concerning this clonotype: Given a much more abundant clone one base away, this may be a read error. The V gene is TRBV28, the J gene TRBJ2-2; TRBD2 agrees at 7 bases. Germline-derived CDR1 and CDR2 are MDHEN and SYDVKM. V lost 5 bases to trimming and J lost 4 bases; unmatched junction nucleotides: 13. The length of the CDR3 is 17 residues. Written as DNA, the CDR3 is TGTGCCAGCAGTGATTTGCAGACTAGCTGGCGCACCGGGGAGCTGTTTTTT. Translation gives CASSDLQTSWRTGELFF.

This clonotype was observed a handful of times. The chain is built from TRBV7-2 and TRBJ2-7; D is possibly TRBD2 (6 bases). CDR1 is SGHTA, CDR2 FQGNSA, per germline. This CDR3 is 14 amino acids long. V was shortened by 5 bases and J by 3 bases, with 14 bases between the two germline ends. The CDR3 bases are TGTGCCAGCAGCGCCTCTCGGGGGAACTACGAGCAGTACTTC. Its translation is CASSASRGNYEQYF.

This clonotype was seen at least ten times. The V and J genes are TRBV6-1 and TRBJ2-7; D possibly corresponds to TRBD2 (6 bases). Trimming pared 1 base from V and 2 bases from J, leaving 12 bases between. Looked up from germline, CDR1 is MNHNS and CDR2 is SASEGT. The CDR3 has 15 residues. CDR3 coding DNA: TGTGCCAGCAGTGAAGGAGGTAGCGGAACCTACGAGCAGTACTTC. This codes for CASSEGGSGTYEQYF.

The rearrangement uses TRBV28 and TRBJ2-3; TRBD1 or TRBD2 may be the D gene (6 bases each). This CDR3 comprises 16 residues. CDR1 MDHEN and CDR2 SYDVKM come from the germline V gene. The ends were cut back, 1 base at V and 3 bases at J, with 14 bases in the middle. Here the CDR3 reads CASSLYAGRGTDTQYF. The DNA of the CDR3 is TGTGCCAGCAGTTTATACGCGGGAAGGGGGACAGATACGCAGTATTTT.

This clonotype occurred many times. The CDR3 spells CASSPPGGEGYEQYF. The CDR3 nucleotides are TGTGCCAGCTCACCCCCGGGGGGAGAGGGCTACGAGCAGTACTTC. The chain employs TRBV18 and TRBJ2-7, with TRBD2 identical over 7 bases. Looked up from germline, CDR1 is KGHSH and CDR2 is LQKENI. Trimming at V came to 3 bases and at J to 3 bases, leaving 8 bases not matched to a gene. This CDR3 comprises 15 residues.

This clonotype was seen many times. The CDR3 region is CASSLRAGPNTEAFF. In DNA, the CDR3 is TGCGCCAGCAGCTTGCGGGCAGGGCCGAACACTGAAGCTTTCTTT. V gene TRBV5-1 combines with J gene TRBJ1-1, with D possibly being TRBD1 (5 bases). V was clipped by 1 base and J by 1 base, with 11 bases between them. CDR3 length equals 15 residues. The germline gives CDR1 SGHRS, CDR2 YFSETQ. Using reference TRBV5-1 and TRBJ1-1 for the parts outside the CDR3, the full variable domain is KAGVTQTPRYLIKTRGQQVTLSCSPISGHRSVSWYQQTPGQGLQFLFEYFSETQRNKGNFPGRFSGRQFSNSRSEMNVSTLELGDSALYLCASSLRAGPNTEAFFGQGTRLTVV.

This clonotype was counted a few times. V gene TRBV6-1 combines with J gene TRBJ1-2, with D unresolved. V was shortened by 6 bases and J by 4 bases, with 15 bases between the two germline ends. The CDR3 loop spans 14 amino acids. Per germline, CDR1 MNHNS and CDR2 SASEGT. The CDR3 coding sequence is TGTGCCAGCAGCAATAAGGGCTTCGGCTATGGCTACACCTTC. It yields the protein CASSNKGFGYGYTF.